The T cell receptor beta chain under discussion was sequenced for a study of CD8+ T cells in alopecia areata. Study background: Each day, treated patients took oral tofacitinib twice, at 5 to 10 mg per dose. Tofacitinib ran for 6 to 18 months before 6 months off drug. Study outcomes and limitations: For lesional scalp, especially alopecia totalis/universalis, clonality was higher than in normal scalp.

Concerning this clone itself: Its antigen is unknown.

Sequencing templates came from extracted RNA that was reverse transcribed into cDNA. Assay: immunoSEQ multiplex PCR; the TCRdb copy retains only in-frame clones and omits some. The data hold over 150,000 clones, with 63% observed a single time. This CDR3 has 12 amino acids. Between the trimmed V and J ends, which lost 1 base and 3 bases, there was a span of 4 bases. Germline lookup yields CDR1 GTSNPN and CDR2 SVGIG (reference sequence). Collection of lesional scalp punch biopsies and peripheral blood was performed in alopecia areata patients. The sample here was CD4+ T cells sorted from blood, taken at week 0. The receptor was isolated from a human donor with alopecia areata. J is TRBJ1-3 and V is TRBV30; D is uncertain. CDR3 loop: CAWSGDGNTIYF. In nucleotides, the CDR3 is TGTGCCTGGAGTGGTGATGGAAACACCATATATTTT. The full variable domain, with the rest looked up from reference TRBV30 and TRBJ1-3, is SQTIHQWPATLVQPVGSPLSLECTVEGTSNPNLYWYRQAAGRGLQLLFYSVGIGQISSEVPQNLSASRPQDRQFILSSKKLLLSDSGFYLCAWSGDGNTIYFGEGSWLTVV.